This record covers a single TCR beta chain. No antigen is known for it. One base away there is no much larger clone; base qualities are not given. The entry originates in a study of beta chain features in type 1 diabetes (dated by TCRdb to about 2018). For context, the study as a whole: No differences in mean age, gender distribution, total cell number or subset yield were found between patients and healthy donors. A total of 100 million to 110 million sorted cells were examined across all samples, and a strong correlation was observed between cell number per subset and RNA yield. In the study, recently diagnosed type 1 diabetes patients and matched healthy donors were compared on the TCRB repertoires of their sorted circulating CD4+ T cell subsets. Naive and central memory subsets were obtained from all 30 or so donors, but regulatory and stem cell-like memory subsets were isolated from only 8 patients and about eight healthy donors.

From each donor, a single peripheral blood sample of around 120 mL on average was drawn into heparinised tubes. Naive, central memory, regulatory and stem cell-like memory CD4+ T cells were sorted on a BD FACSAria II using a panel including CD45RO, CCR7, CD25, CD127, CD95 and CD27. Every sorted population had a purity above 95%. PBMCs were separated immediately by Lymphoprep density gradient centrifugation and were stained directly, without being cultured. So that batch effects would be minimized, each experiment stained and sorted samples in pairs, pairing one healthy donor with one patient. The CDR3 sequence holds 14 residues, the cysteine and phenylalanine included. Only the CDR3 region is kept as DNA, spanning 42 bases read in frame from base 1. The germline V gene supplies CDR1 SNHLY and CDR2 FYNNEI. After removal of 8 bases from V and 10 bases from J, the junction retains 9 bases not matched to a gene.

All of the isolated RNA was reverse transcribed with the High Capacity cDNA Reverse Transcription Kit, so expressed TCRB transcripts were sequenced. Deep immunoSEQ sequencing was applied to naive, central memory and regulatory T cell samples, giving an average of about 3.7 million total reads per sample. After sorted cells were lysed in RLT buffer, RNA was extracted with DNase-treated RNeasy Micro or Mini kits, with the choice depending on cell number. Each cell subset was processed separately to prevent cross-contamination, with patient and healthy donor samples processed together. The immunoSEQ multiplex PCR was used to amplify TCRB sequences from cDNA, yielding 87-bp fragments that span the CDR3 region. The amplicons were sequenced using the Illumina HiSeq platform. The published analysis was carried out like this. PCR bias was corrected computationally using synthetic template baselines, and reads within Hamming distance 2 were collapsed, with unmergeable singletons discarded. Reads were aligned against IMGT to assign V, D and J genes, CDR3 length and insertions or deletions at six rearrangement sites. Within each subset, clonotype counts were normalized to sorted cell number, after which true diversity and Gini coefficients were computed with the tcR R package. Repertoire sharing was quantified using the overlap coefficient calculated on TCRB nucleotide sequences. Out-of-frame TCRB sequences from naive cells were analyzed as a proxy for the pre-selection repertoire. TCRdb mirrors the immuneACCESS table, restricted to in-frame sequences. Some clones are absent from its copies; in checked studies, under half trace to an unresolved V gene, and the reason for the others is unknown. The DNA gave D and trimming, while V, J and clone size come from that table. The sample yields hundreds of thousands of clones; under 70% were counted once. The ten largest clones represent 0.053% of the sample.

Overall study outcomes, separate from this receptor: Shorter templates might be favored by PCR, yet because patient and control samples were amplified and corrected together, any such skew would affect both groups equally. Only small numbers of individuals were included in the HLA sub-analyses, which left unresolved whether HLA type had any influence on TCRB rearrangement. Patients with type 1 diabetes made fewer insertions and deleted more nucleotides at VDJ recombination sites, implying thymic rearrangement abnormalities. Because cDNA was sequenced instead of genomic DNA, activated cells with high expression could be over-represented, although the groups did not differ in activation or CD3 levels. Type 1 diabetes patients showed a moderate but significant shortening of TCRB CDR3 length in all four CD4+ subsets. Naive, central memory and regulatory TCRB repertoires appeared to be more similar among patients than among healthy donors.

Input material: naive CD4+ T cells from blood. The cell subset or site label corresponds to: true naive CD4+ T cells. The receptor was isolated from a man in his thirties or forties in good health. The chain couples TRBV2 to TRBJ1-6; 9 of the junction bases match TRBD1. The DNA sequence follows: TGTGCCAGCGCAACGACAGGGGGGCACTCACCCCTCCACTTT. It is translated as CASATTGGHSPLHF.